These T cell receptor beta chains were read from a single sample in a study of blood T cell repertoires in COVID-19. TCRdb's copy holds only in-frame clones and misses some; the assay was immunoSEQ multiplex PCR. The repertoire holds fewer than 300,000 clones, with 88% as singletons. Material: peripheral blood. The origin of the receptors is a man younger than 35 with active or convalescent COVID-19. Each CDR3 is given with its conserved first and last residue. D genes are given only for firm matches. Clone size is given for some rows only: seen once, a few or many times, or a class if the clone is expanded.

j_call	clone_size	d_call	v_call	cdr3_aa	cdr3_nt
TRBJ1-1	few	NA	TRBV18	CASSANKNTEAFF	TGTGCCAGCTCGGCCAACAAGAACACTGAAGCTTTCTTT
TRBJ1-2	NA	NA	TRBV25-1	CASRGTTGLIHGYTF	TGTGCCAGCAGGGGGACGACAGGTCTAATACATGGCTACACCTTC
TRBJ1-1	once	NA	TRBV6-4	CASRSTGMNTEAFF	TGTGCCAGCAGATCGACAGGTATGAACACTGAAGCTTTCTTT
TRBJ2-7	NA	TRBD1	TRBV11-2	CAIRDRGVYEQYF	TGTGCCATCCGGGACAGGGGGGTCTACGAGCAGTACTTC
TRBJ1-1	NA	TRBD1	TRBV5-6	CASSPDRGRTEAFF	TGTGCCAGCAGCCCGGACAGGGGGAGGACTGAAGCTTTCTTT
TRBJ1-3	NA	TRBD1	TRBV5-1	CASSLGQGYGNTIYF	TGCGCCAGCAGCTTAGGACAGGGTTACGGAAACACCATATATTTT
TRBJ1-2	NA	NA	TRBV6-5	CASSYSRGKQGYTF	TGTGCCAGCAGTTACTCGAGGGGGAAGCAGGGCTACACCTTC
TRBJ2-2	NA	NA	TRBV6-2/TRBV6-3	CASSRQGTNTGELFF	TGTGCCAGCAGTAGGCAGGGTACGAACACCGGGGAGCTGTTTTTT
TRBJ2-4	once	NA	TRBV12-5	CASGLAPGYRNSKNIQYF	TGTGCTAGTGGTTTGGCCCCTGGTTACAGGAACTCAAAAAACATTCAGTACTTC
TRBJ1-5	NA	NA	TRBV7-8	CASSRGGSNQPQHF	TGTGCCAGCAGCCGGGGAGGGTCCAATCAGCCCCAGCATTTT
TRBJ2-7	NA	TRBD2	TRBV3-1/TRBV3-2	CASSLGLAGTHF	TGTGCCAGCAGCCTCGGACTAGCGGGGACGCACTTC
TRBJ1-5	once	NA	TRBV10-3	CAISGGEGNQPQHF	TGTGCCATCAGTGGCGGGGAAGGCAATCAGCCCCAGCATTTT
TRBJ2-7	NA	NA	TRBV4-1	CASSQGQGTSYEQYF	TGCGCCAGCAGCCAAGGGCAGGGGACCTCCTACGAGCAGTACTTC
TRBJ2-2	NA	NA	TRBV29-1	CSVFQDGELFF	TGCAGCGTTTTCCAGGATGGGGAGCTGTTTTTT
TRBJ1-2	once	NA	TRBV6-5	CASTPSGGSGYTF	TGTGCCAGCACCCCTTCTGGCGGGAGCGGCTACACCTTC
TRBJ2-7	NA	NA	TRBV10-3	CATRPADRFYEQYF	TGTGCCACCCGTCCCGCCGATCGGTTCTACGAGCAGTACTTC
TRBJ2-3	NA	NA	TRBV5-8	CASSLVQVYTDTQYF	TGTGCCAGCAGCTTGGTGCAGGTTTACACAGATACGCAGTATTTT
TRBJ2-3	NA	TRBD1	TRBV25-1	CASSERTGTSTDTQYF	TGTGCCAGCAGTGAAAGGACAGGGACTAGCACAGATACGCAGTATTTT
TRBJ2-2	NA	NA	TRBV11-3	CASSLGWQGTAGELFF	TGTGCCAGCAGCTTAGGATGGCAGGGGACCGCCGGGGAGCTGTTTTTT
TRBJ2-1	NA	TRBD1	TRBV27	CASSIGQDTEQFF	TGTGCCAGCAGTATAGGACAGGATACCGAGCAGTTCTTC
TRBJ1-2	NA	NA	TRBV18	CASSRGQSSSSYTF	TGTGCCAGCTCACGCGGACAGTCCTCATCGAGCTACACCTTC
TRBJ2-5	few	NA	TRBV5-4	CASSRPLETQYF	TGTGCCAGCAGCCGTCCCCTGGAGACCCAGTACTTC
TRBJ1-2	NA	NA	TRBV6-2/TRBV6-3	CASSLQVSSYTF	TGTGCCAGCAGTTTGCAGGTCTCGAGCTACACCTTC
TRBJ2-3	once	NA	TRBV5-1	CASRMEADATQYF	TGCGCCAGCAGGATGGAGGCAGATGCCACGCAGTATTTT
TRBJ2-7	NA	NA	TRBV2	CASSEDLYSYEQYF	TGTGCCAGCAGTGAAGATCTATACTCCTACGAGCAGTACTTC
TRBJ1-2	NA	NA	TRBV27	CASSGQNHYGYTF	TGTGCCAGCAGCGGACAGAACCACTATGGCTACACCTTC
TRBJ1-2	NA	TRBD1	TRBV9	CASSVGQGAPREYGYTF	TGTGCCAGCAGCGTAGGACAGGGGGCGCCTCGTGAGTATGGCTACACCTTC
TRBJ2-3	NA	NA	TRBV13	CASSPTSSTDTQYF	TGTGCCAGCAGCCCGACTAGTAGCACAGATACGCAGTATTTT
TRBJ1-2	NA	TRBD1	TRBV2	CASSGSDRVYGYTF	TGTGCCAGCAGTGGGTCGGACAGGGTCTATGGCTACACCTTC
TRBJ2-2	NA	NA	TRBV7-3	CASSSSAAGRRGTGELFF	TGTGCCAGCAGCTCCTCGGCGGCGGGGAGGCGCGGCACCGGGGAGCTGTTTTTT
TRBJ2-7	NA	TRBD1	TRBV5-4	CASSRDSAYEQYF	TGTGCCAGCAGCCGGGACAGTGCCTACGAGCAGTACTTC
TRBJ2-7	few	NA	TRBV2	CASTEQGSGIYEQYF	TGTGCCAGCACTGAACAGGGTTCAGGAATCTACGAGCAGTACTTC
TRBJ1-2	NA	TRBD1	TRBV4-1	CASSQGDRSLRGYTF	TGCGCCAGCAGCCAAGGGGACAGGTCCCTCCGGGGCTACACCTTC
TRBJ2-7	NA	NA	TRBV7-9	CASSPPGSYEQYF	TGTGCCAGCAGCCCTCCGGGGTCCTACGAGCAGTACTTC
TRBJ1-4	NA	NA	TRBV14	CASSQARHEGYEKLFF	TGTGCCAGCAGCCAGGCGAGACATGAAGGTTATGAAAAACTGTTTTTT
TRBJ2-5	NA	NA	TRBV7-8	CASSLAGDSPVRYF	TGTGCCAGCAGCTTAGCGGGGGACTCACCGGTGCGGTACTTC